This T cell receptor (beta chain) is from a study of T cells in Graves' hyperthyroidism and ophthalmopathy. Overall study: The blood sample was taken at first diagnosis, before treatment began. Whole-study results and caveats: Stable hyperthyroidism was told apart from ophthalmopathy by a model built on 13 V-J features.

In its sample, this clonotype was seen many times. Its cognate antigen is unknown. RNA transcripts served as the template for amplifying TCR beta CDR3 regions. HTBI primers were the set used in a first-round RT-PCR of the TCR CDR3. Using its own MiXCR run on the multiplex PCR reads, TCRdb lists one record per CDR3 protein. The sample consists of around 56,000 distinct CDR3 sequences, about 50% of them appearing once. The CDR3 runs 12 residues. Germline assignment: CDR1 MRHNA and CDR2 SNTAGT. Trimming removed 10 bases at V and 7 bases at J, with 13 bases between. Researchers barred patients who had uncontrolled infection, other autoimmune disease, pregnancy or lactation.

The genes are TRBV6-4 and TRBJ1-4; D is possibly TRBD1 (6 bases). This clonotype was sampled from a woman in her 30s with Graves' ophthalmopathy. The sample taken for sequencing was blood. The CDR3 region is CANDRIGEKLFF. For the CDR3, the DNA is TGTGCCAACGACAGGATTGGTGAAAAACTGTTTTTT.